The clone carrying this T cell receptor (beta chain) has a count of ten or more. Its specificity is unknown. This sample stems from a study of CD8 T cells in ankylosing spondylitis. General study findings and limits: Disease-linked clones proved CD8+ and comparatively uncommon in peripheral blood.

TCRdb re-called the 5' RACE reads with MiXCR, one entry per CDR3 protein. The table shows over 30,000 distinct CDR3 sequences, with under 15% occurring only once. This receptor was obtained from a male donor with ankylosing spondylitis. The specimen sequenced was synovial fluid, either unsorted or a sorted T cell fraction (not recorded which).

The DNA of the CDR3 is TGTGCCAGCAGCCAGGGACAGGCTAGCAATCAGCCCCAGCATTTT. Its protein product is CASSQGQASNQPQHF. V is TRBV5-5 and J is TRBJ1-5, with 8 bases matching TRBD1. Germline-derived CDR1 and CDR2 are SGHKS and YYEKEE (reference sequence). The CDR3 runs to 15 residues. After removal of 4 bases from V and 0 bases from J, the junction contained 3 bases not matched to a gene.